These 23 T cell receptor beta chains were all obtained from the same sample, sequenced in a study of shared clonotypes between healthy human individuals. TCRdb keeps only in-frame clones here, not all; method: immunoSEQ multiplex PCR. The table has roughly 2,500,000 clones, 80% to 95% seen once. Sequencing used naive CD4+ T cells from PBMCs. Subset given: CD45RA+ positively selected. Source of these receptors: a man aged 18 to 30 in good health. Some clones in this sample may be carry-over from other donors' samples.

CDR3 nucleotide sequence: TGTGCCAGTAGTCCCCGACGGTGGCCTAGAGACGAGCAGTACTTC. Protein product: CASSPRRWPRDEQYF. The rearrangement joins TRBV19 to TRBJ2-7; D is ambiguous. The V end lost 5 bases, the J end lost 5 bases, and 19 bases lay between the germline ends. The V gene's germline CDR1 is LNHDA and CDR2 SQIVND (reference sequence). The CDR3 extends over 15 amino acids.

CDR3 DNA sequence: TGCGCCAGCAGCATGGGACAGCTAAACACTGAAGCTTTCTTT. This sequence encodes CASSMGQLNTEAFF. This sequence joins TRBV10-2 and TRBJ1-1; TRBD1 matches at 7 bases. The CDR3 loop spans 14 amino acids. Per the germline V gene, CDR1 is WSHSY and CDR2 is SAAADI. Trimming cost V 6 bases and J 2 bases; bases outside gene matches: 6.

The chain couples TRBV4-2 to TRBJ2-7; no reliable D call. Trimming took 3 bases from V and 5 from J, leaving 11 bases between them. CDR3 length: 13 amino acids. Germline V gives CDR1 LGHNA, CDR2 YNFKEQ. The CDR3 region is CASSQAVLNEQYF. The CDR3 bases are TGTGCCAGCAGCCAGGCGGTTCTCAACGAGCAGTACTTC.

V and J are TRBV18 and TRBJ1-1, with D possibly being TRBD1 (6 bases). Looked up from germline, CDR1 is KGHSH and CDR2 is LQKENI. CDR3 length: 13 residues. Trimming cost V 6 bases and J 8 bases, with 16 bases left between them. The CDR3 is CASSRNDRLEAFF. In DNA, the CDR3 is TGTGCCAGCTCCCGTAACGACAGGCTCGAAGCTTTCTTT.

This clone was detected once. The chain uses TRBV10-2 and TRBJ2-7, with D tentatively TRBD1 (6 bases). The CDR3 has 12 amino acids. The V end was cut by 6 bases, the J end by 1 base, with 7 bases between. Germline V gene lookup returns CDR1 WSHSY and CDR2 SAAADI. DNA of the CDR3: TGCGCCAGCAGGAGGGGGTCCTACGAGCAGTACTTC. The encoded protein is CASRRGSYEQYF.

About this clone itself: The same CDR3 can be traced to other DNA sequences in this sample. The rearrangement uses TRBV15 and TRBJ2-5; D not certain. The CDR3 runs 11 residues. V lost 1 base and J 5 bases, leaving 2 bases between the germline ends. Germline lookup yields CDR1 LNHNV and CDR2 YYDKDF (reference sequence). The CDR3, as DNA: TGTGCCACCAGCAGAGCGGAGACCCAGTACTTC. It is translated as CATSRAETQYF.

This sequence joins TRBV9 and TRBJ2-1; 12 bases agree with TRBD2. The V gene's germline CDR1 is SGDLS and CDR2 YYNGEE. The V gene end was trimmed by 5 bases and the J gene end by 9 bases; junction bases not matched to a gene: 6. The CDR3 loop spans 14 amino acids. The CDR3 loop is CASSETSGRGEQFF. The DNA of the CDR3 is TGTGCCAGCAGTGAGACTAGCGGGAGAGGTGAGCAGTTCTTC.

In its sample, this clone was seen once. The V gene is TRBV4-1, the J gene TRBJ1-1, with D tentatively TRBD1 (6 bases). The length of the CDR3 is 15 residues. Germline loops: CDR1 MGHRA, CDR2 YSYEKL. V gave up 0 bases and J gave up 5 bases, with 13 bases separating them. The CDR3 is CASSQDSRGRTEAFF. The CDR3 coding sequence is TGCGCCAGCAGCCAAGATTCCAGGGGACGGACTGAAGCTTTCTTT.

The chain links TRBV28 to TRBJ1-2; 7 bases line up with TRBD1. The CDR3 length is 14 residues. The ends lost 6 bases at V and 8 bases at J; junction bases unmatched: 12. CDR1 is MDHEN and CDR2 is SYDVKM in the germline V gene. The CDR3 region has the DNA TGTGCCAGCAGCCCACAGGGGACTCTCTTCGGCTACACCTTC. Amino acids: CASSPQGTLFGYTF.

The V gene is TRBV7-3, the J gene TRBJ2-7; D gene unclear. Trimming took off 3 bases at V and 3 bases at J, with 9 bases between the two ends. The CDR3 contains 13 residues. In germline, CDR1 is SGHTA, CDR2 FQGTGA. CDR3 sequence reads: CASSFDRYYEQYF. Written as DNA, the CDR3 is TGTGCCAGCAGCTTCGACCGGTACTACGAGCAGTACTTC.

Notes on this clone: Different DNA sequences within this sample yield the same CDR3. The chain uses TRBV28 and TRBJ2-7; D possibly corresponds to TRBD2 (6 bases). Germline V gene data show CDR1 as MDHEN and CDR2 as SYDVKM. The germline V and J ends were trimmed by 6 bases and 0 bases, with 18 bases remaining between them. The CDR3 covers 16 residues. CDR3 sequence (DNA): TGTGCCAGCAGCTCCCCGGGGGATTCGGGCTCCTACGAGCAGTACTTC. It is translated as CASSSPGDSGSYEQYF.

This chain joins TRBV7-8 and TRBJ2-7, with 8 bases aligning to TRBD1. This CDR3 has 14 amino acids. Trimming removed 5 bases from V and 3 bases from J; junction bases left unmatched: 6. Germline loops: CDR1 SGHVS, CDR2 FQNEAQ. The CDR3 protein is CASSTRQGFYEQYF. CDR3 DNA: TGTGCCAGCAGCACTCGACAGGGGTTCTACGAGCAGTACTTC.

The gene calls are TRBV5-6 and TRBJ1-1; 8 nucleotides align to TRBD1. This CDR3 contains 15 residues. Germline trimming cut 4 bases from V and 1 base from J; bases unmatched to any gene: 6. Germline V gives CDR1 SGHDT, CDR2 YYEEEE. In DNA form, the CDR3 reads TGTGCCAGCAGCCCCAGGGGACAGGCGAACACTGAAGCTTTCTTT. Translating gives CASSPRGQANTEAFF. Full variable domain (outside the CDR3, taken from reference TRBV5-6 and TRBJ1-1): DAGVTQSPTHLIKTRGQQVTLRCSPKSGHDTVSWYQQALGQGPQFIFQYYEEEERQRGNFPDRFSGHQFPNYSSELNVNALLLGDSALYLCASSPRGQANTEAFFGQGTRLTVV.

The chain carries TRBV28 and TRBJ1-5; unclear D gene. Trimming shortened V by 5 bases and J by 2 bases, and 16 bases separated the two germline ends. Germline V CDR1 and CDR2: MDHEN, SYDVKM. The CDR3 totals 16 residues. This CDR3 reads CASSPPGRWGNQPQHF. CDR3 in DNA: TGTGCCAGCAGTCCCCCCGGGAGGTGGGGCAATCAGCCCCAGCATTTT.

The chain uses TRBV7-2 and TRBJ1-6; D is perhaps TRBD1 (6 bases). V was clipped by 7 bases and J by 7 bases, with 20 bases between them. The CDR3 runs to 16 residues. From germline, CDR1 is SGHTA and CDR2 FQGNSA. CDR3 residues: CASTVVAGAENSPLHF. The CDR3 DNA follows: TGTGCCAGCACCGTCGTGGCGGGGGCAGAGAATTCACCCCTCCACTTT.

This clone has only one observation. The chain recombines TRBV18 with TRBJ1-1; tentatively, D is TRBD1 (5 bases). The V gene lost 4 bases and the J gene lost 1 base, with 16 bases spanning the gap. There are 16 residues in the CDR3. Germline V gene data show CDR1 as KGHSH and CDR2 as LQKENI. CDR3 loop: CASSLVSGGPNTEAFF. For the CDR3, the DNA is TGTGCCAGCTCACTCGTTTCGGGGGGTCCGAACACTGAAGCTTTCTTT.

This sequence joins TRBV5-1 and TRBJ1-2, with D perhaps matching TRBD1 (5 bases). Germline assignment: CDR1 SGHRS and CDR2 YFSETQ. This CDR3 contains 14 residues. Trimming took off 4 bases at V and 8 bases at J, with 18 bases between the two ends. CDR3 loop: CASSLGGPEEGYTF. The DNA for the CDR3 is TGCGCCAGCAGCCTCGGGGGTCCTGAGGAAGGCTACACCTTC.

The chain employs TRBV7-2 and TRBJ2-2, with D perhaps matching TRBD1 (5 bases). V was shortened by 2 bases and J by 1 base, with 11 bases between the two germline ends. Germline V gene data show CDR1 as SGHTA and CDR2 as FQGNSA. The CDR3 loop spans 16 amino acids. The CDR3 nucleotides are TGTGCCAGCAGCTTAAGAAGGACATGGAACACCGGGGAGCTGTTTTTT. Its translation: CASSLRRTWNTGELFF.

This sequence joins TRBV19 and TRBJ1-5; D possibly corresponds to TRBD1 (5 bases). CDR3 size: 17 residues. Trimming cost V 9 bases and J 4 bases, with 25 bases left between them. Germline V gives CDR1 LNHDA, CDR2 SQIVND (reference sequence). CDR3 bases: TGTGCCAGCAGCGGACGAAGGGGTAAAGTCGGGAATCAGCCCCAGCATTTT. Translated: CASSGRRGKVGNQPQHF.

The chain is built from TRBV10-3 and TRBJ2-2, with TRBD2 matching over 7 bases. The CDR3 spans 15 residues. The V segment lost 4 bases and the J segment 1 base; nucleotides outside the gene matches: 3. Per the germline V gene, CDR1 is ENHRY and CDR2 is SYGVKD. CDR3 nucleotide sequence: TGTGCCATCAGTGTCGCTAGCGGGAACACCGGGGAGCTGTTTTTT. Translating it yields CAISVASGNTGELFF.

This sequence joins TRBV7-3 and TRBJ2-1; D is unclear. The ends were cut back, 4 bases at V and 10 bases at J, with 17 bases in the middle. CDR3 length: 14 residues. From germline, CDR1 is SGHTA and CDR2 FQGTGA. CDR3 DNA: TGTGCCAGCAGCTCATCCCTGGGTTTTATCGAGCAGTTCTTC. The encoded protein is CASSSSLGFIEQFF. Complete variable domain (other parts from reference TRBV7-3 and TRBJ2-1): GAGVSQTPSNKVTEKGKYVELRCDPISGHTALYWYRQSLGQGPEFLIYFQGTGAADDSGLPNDRFFAVRPEGSVSTLKIQRTERGDSAVYLCASSSSLGFIEQFFGPGTRLTVL.

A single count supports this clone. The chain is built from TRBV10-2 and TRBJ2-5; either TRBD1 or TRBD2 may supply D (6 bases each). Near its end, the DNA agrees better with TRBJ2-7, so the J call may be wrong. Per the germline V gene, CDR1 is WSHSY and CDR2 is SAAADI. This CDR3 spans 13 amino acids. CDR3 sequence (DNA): TGCGCCGTCGGGTCGGGGGCGTTCTACGAGCAGTACTTC. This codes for CAVGSGAFYEQYF.

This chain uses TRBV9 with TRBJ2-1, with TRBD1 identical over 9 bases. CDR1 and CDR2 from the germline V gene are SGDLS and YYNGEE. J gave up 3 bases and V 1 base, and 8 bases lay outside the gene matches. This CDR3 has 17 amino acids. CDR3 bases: TGTGCCAGCAGCGTAATTGTGGGGGGACAGGGCTACAATGAGCAGTTCTTC. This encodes CASSVIVGGQGYNEQFF.